This TCR beta chain is from a study of T cells in severe cutaneous drug reactions (dated by TCRdb to between 2017 and 2020). About the investigation overall: Recruitment took place between about 2010 and 2019, drawing patients from Taiwan, Thailand and a European registry network. Enrollment was limited to patients whose SJS/TEN or DRESS diagnosis was probable or definite according to RegiSCAR criteria. The culprit drug was assigned using the Naranjo algorithm and the ALDEN drug causality algorithm. Biological samples, such as blister fluids/cells and PBMC, were collected from patients during the acute or recovery stage. Bulk TCR sequencing was combined with single-cell sequencing, quantitative PCR validation, functional assays and transgenic mouse experiments. The libraries were made with iRepertoire multiplex PCR, and the authors referred to a comparison in which iRepertoire and 5' RACE methods, with or without UMI, captured abundant clonotypes to a similar degree. Overall study results and their limits: A public TCRbeta CDR3, present at a mean of roughly 14% in all seven CBZ-SJS/TEN blister samples, was undetectable or scarce in PBMC from tolerant controls and healthy donors. CBZ-SJS/TEN patients showed strongly increased TRBV12-4 usage, with an average of approximately 30% in blister cells and 4% to 5.5% in PBMC. The authors stated that further study is still needed to find out whether the public TCR applies more generally to SJS/TEN caused by other drugs.

As concerns this clonotype: There is no known antigen for this receptor.

The CDR3, cysteine through phenylalanine, is 15 amino acids long. DNA is not recorded here. For both bulk and single-cell sequencing, libraries were prepared with the iRepertoire multiplex PCR system and TCR subtype-specific primers. Bulk TCR beta libraries were generated by multiplex PCR with primers targeting V, D and J gene regions. Bulk TCR library preparation used roughly 100-500 ng of RNA per sample as input. An Illumina MiSeq was used to sequence the bulk TCR beta amplicons. Per the authors' processing: Quality control steps removed sample misassignments and low-quality sequencing reads. The CDR3 was defined as the amino acids lying between the Y[YFLI]C motif of the V gene and the [FW]GXGT motif of the J segment. TRBV and TRBJ gene assignments and CDR3 clonotypes followed the IMGT database. Per-sample TRBV expression was normalized to the mean of the same gene in PBMC from approximately 40 healthy donors. Based on TCRdb reprocessing of the reads, there is one entry per CDR3 protein sequence, and DNA is missing. What appears here as the V and J calls and clone size reflects TCRdb's work, not the paper's. The sample table on file contains 20,000 to 25,000 distinct CDR3 sequences. The biggest ten clones account for just under 7.5% of the sample.

Sequenced donors were patients with carbamazepine-induced Stevens-Johnson syndrome or toxic epidermal necrolysis (CBZ-SJS/TEN). Peripheral blood repertoires came from CBZ-SJS/TEN patients of Han Chinese (roughly 5) and European (roughly six) origin. To search for drug-specific clonotypes, the T cell receptor repertoires of patients with drug-induced severe cutaneous adverse reactions were profiled by next-generation sequencing. RNA was isolated either from blister cells of skin lesions or from peripheral blood mononuclear cells. This sequence was found in a human donor with toxic epidermal necrolysis, a severe cutaneous drug reaction. The chain is made from TRBV12-3 or TRBV12-4 and TRBJ2-3; TCRdb names TRBD1, which stays unverified in the absence of DNA. The sample consisted of PBMCs. CDR3 region: CASSPSGTRTDTQYF.